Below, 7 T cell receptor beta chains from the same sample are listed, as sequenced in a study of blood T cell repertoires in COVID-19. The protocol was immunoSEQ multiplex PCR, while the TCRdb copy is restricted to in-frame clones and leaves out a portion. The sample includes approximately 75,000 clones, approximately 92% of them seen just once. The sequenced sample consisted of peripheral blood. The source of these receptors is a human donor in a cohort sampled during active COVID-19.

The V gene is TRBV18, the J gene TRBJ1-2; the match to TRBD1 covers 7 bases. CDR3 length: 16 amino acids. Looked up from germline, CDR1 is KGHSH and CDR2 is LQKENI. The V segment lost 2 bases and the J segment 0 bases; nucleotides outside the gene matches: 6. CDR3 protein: CASSPNQGVSNYGYTF. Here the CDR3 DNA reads TGTGCCAGCTCACCAAACCAGGGGGTTTCTAACTATGGCTACACCTTC.

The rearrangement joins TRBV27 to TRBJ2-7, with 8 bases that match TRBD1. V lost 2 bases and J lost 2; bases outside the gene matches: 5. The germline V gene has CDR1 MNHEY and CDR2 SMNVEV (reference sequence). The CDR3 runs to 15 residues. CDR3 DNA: TGTGCCAGCAGTTTAATAGGACAGGGCCCCTACGAGCAGTACTTC. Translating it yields CASSLIGQGPYEQYF.

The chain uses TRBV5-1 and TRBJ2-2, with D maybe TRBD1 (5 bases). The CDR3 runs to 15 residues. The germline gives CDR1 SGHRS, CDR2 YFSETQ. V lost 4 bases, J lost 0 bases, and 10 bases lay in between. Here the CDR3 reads CASSATGANTGELFF. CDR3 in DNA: TGCGCCAGCAGCGCTACAGGAGCGAACACCGGGGAGCTGTTTTTT. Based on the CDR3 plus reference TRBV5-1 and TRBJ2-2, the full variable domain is KAGVTQTPRYLIKTRGQQVTLSCSPISGHRSVSWYQQTPGQGLQFLFEYFSETQRNKGNFPGRFSGRQFSNSRSEMNVSTLELGDSALYLCASSATGANTGELFFGEGSRLTVL.

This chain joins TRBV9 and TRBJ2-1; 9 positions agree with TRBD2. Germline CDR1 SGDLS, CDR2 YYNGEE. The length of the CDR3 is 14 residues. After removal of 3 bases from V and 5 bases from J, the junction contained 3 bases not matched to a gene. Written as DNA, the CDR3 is TGTGCCAGCAGCGCCGTAGCGGGGGACAATGAGCAGTTCTTC. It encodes CASSAVAGDNEQFF.

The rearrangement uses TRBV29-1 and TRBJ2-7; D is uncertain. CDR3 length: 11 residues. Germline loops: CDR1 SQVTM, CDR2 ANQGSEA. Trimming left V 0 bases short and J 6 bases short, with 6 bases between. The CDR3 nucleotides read TGCAGCGTTGAAGATCAGGCCGAGCAGTACTTC. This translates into CSVEDQAEQYF.

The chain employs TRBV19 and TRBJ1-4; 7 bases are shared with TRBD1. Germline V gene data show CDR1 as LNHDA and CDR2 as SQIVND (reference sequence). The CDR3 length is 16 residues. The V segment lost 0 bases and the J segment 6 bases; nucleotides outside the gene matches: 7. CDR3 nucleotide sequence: TGTGCCAGTAGTATAGATTACCAGGGGGGATATGAAAAACTGTTTTTT. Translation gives CASSIDYQGGYEKLFF.

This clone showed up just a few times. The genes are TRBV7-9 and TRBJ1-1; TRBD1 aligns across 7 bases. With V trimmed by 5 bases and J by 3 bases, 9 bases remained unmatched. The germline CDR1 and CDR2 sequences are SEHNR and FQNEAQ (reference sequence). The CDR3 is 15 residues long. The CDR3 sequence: CASSRRQGRHTEAFF. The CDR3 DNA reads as TGTGCCAGCAGCAGGAGACAGGGCCGTCACACTGAAGCTTTCTTT. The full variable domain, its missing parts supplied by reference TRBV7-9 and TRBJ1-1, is DTGVSQNPRHKITKRGQNVTFRCDPISEHNRLYWYRQTLGQGPEFLTYFQNEAQLEKSRLLSDRFSAERPKGSFSTLEIQRTEQGDSAMYLCASSRRQGRHTEAFFGQGTRLTVV.